The rows below give T cell receptor beta chains drawn from one sample of a study of cytomegalovirus exposure and HLA in healthy donors. The method was immunoSEQ multiplex PCR; TCRdb's version includes in-frame clones alone and lacks a portion of them. Of some 140,000 clones listed, approximately 84% are singletons. The sequencing input was PBMCs. Receptors were obtained from a man aged 25 to 40 in good health and CMV-seropositive. Both conserved end residues are part of each CDR3. Each record gives: J gene, clone size, V gene, D gene, CDR3 DNA, CDR3 protein. The D gene is left open where the match is weak. Not every row has a clone size; where given, it reads once, few, many or a size class.

TRBJ2-5,-,TRBV7-2,-,TGTGCCAGCAGCTTAGTTGAACTAGGGGGTGGAGAGACCCAGTACTTC,CASSLVELGGGETQYF
TRBJ2-3,-,TRBV14,TRBD2,TGTGCCAGCAGCCAAGCCAGGACTAGCGGGAGAACAGATACGCAGTATTTT,CASSQARTSGRTDTQYF
TRBJ2-1,-,TRBV7-2,-,TGTGCCAGCAGCCCCGGTGGGAGCGGAGGTTACAATGAGCAGTTCTTC,CASSPGGSGGYNEQFF
TRBJ1-4,-,TRBV4-1,-,TGCGCCAGCAGCCAAGGGGCTTCCAATGAAAAACTGTTTTTT,CASSQGASNEKLFF
TRBJ2-7,-,TRBV6-1,-,TGTGCCAGCAGCTACAGGGAGCGTGGGCAGTACTTC,CASSYRERGQYF
TRBJ2-1,-,TRBV28,-,TGTGCCAGCAGTCGCCCCACTAGCAGCTCCTACAATGAGCAGTTCTTC,CASSRPTSSSYNEQFF
TRBJ2-7,-,TRBV5-1,TRBD2,TGCGCCAGCAGCTTGGAATTCGTGGGGCGGGAGGGCCTCGAGCAGTACTTC,CASSLEFVGREGLEQYF
TRBJ2-7,-,TRBV4-1,-,TGCGCCAGCAGCCAAGGCATTCGGGCAGGGGTTAACGAGCAGTACTTC,CASSQGIRAGVNEQYF
TRBJ2-3,few,TRBV29-1,-,TGCAGCGTTTCGACAGGCTTCAGCACAGATACGCAGTATTTT,CSVSTGFSTDTQYF
TRBJ2-5,-,TRBV25-1,-,TGTGCCAGCAGTGAATTGCGGGAGACCCAGTACTTC,CASSELRETQYF
TRBJ2-2,-,TRBV2,-,TGTGCCAGCAGTGAAAATGGGGGCTACACCGGGGAGCTGTTTTTT,CASSENGGYTGELFF
TRBJ1-2,-,TRBV5-4,TRBD1,TGTGCCAGCAGCTATACAGGGGCTTCGGGCTACACCTTC,CASSYTGASGYTF
TRBJ2-5,-,TRBV2,TRBD1,TGTGCCAGCAGGACAATTACAGGGGTGGGGGAGACCCAGTACTTC,CASRTITGVGETQYF
TRBJ1-1,-,TRBV2,TRBD1,TGTGCCAGCAGCGTTTCGGGACAGGGCACTGAAGCTTTCTTT,CASSVSGQGTEAFF
TRBJ2-7,-,TRBV29-1,TRBD1,TGCAGCGTTGAAAGGGACAGGGGCTACGAGCAGTACTTC,CSVERDRGYEQYF
TRBJ2-7,-,TRBV7-2,TRBD2,TGTGCCAGCAGCTTTTCCGGGACTAACTCCTACGAGCAGTACTTC,CASSFSGTNSYEQYF
TRBJ1-1,once,TRBV6-1,-,TGTGCCAGCAGTGAAGGGCTCGGCGGTAACACTGAAGCTTTCTTT,CASSEGLGGNTEAFF
TRBJ2-7,-,TRBV1,-,TGCACCAGCAGCCAAGATCCGGGTAGGCCCCCGGACAAGGGGTGGGAGCAGTACTTC,CTSSQDPGRPPDKGWEQYF
TRBJ2-5,-,TRBV10-3,-,TGTGCCATCAGGACTGACAGGTCCTTGGAGACCCAGTACTTC,CAIRTDRSLETQYF
TRBJ2-1,few,TRBV28,-,TGTGCCAGCAGCCTAGTCAACTTCAATGAGCAGTTCTTC,CASSLVNFNEQFF
TRBJ1-4,-,TRBV6-1,TRBD1,TGTGCCAGCAGTGAAGCGGGGACAGGGTCTTGGTTTTTT,CASSEAGTGSWFF
TRBJ2-7,-,TRBV28,-,TGTGCCAGCAGCGGAGGGGCGACCGAGCAGTACTTC,CASSGGATEQYF
TRBJ1-2,-,TRBV7-2,-,TGTGCCAGCAGTCCTCAGGGGACCTATGGCTACACCTTC,CASSPQGTYGYTF
TRBJ1-1,-,TRBV27,-,TGTGCCAGCGGGGGGGCAGGTGAGACTGAAGCTTTCTTT,CASGGAGETEAFF
TRBJ1-2,once,TRBV29-1,TRBD1,TGCAGCGTTGATTCGGCGGGAGGCAGGGGACAGTATGGCTACACCTTC,CSVDSAGGRGQYGYTF
TRBJ2-1,-,TRBV2,TRBD2,TGTGCCAGCAGTGTGCTAGCGGGCTCCTACAATGAGCAGTTCTTC,CASSVLAGSYNEQFF
TRBJ1-5,-,TRBV25-1,-,TGTGCCAGCAGTGGAAAAAGGGGAAGCAATCAGCCCCAGCATTTT,CASSGKRGSNQPQHF
TRBJ2-3,-,TRBV6-5,-,TGTGCCAGCAGTCTCGTGGGGGCCCCAGATACGCAGTATTTT,CASSLVGAPDTQYF
TRBJ2-3,-,TRBV4-2,-,TGTGCCAGCAGCCAAGCCAAGGGGGTAACAGATACGCAGTATTTT,CASSQAKGVTDTQYF
TRBJ2-5,-,TRBV7-2,TRBD2,TGTGCCAGCAGCGCCGGGACTAGCGGAACTCGGGAGACCCAGTACTTC,CASSAGTSGTRETQYF
TRBJ2-7,few,TRBV10-3,-,TGTGCCATCAGTGTATCCTACGAGCAGTACTTC,CAISVSYEQYF
TRBJ1-1,once,TRBV5-6,TRBD1,TGTGCCAGCAGCTTAGCCGCAGGGGGCGCAGCTTTCTTT,CASSLAAGGAAFF
TRBJ2-2,-,TRBV5-4,TRBD1,TGTGCCAGCAGCCCGGGACAGGGTGAGACCACCGGGGAGCTGTTTTTT,CASSPGQGETTGELFF
TRBJ2-2,-,TRBV21-1,-,TGTGCCAGCAGCTCTACTAGCGGGAGCGGCTCCTTATTGGGCGCCGGGGAGCTGTTTTTT,CASSSTSGSGSLLGAGELFF
TRBJ1-2,-,TRBV25-1,-,TGTGCCAGCAGTGTGCTCAACGGCTCCCTCGGGTTCTGGAGAGGCTACACCTTC,CASSVLNGSLGFWRGYTF
TRBJ1-2,-,TRBV2,-,TGTGCCTCGGGTGTTAACTATGGCTACACCTTC,CASGVNYGYTF
TRBJ1-3,-,TRBV7-2,-,TGTGCCAGCAGCTTACGAACAGGGGGAAACACCATATATTTT,CASSLRTGGNTIYF
TRBJ1-4,-,TRBV18,-,TGTGCCAGCTCACCACAGAGGCAGGGGGAAAAACTGTTTTTT,CASSPQRQGEKLFF
TRBJ2-1,-,TRBV5-1,TRBD2,TGCGCCAGCAGCTTGGTCCCTAGCGGAGCCAACCCGAATGAGCAGTTCTTC,CASSLVPSGANPNEQFF
TRBJ2-7,-,TRBV30,-,TGTGCCTGGAGGCGGACATACTACGAGCAGTACTTC,CAWRRTYYEQYF
TRBJ1-2,-,TRBV5-1,-,TGCGCCAGCAGCTTGGACGGCTATGGCTACACCTTC,CASSLDGYGYTF
TRBJ1-2,-,TRBV6-5,-,TGTGCCAGCAGTTCCCCCAACTCCTATGGCTACACCTTC,CASSSPNSYGYTF
TRBJ2-2,-,TRBV7-6,TRBD2,TGTGCCAGCAGCTTGCGGACTAGCGGGAGCACCGGGGAGCTGTTTTTT,CASSLRTSGSTGELFF
TRBJ2-5,-,TRBV7-2,-,TGTGCCAGCAGCCCACAGGGGGGGGGCAAGAGGGAGACCCAGTACTTC,CASSPQGGGKRETQYF
TRBJ1-1,-,TRBV2,-,TGTGCCAGCAGTAGCCGGGTCTCTATGAACACTGAAGCTTTCTTT,CASSSRVSMNTEAFF
TRBJ2-2,-,TRBV12-5,-,TGTGCTACTATGCGTCGGAACACCGGGGAGCTGTTTTTT,CATMRRNTGELFF
TRBJ2-1,-,TRBV25-1,TRBD2,TGTGCCAGCAGTGATCTCGGGAGGGTTGGCAATGAGCAGTTCTTC,CASSDLGRVGNEQFF
TRBJ2-2,once,TRBV5-1,TRBD2,TGCGCCAGCAGCGTCCTAGCGGGGACGAACACCGGGGAGCTGTTTTTT,CASSVLAGTNTGELFF
TRBJ1-2,-,TRBV6-6,TRBD1,TGTGCCAGCAGTACAGGGGGCCGTGGCTACACCTTC,CASSTGGRGYTF
TRBJ1-1,many,TRBV12-5,-,TGTGCTAGTGTCTCGGGGGGAGGTTCGTACACTGAAGCTTTCTTT,CASVSGGGSYTEAFF
TRBJ1-2,-,TRBV27,TRBD1,TGTGCCAGCAAATTTGGACAGGCCTATGGCTACACCTTC,CASKFGQAYGYTF
TRBJ2-1,-,TRBV12-5,-,TGTGCTAGTGGTTTGGTACAGGGTCTCCCCGATGAGCAGTTCTTC,CASGLVQGLPDEQFF
TRBJ2-3,-,TRBV15,TRBD2,TGTGCCACCAGCAGAGAAGGGGGAGGCGGGGGGGCCGGAGATACGCAGTATTTT,CATSREGGGGGAGDTQYF
TRBJ1-1,-,TRBV9,TRBD1,TGTGCCAGCAGCGTACGGGACAGCAATTATCTGAACACTGAAGCTTTCTTT,CASSVRDSNYLNTEAFF
TRBJ2-2,-,TRBV19,TRBD2,TGTGCCAGCGGTAGGCTAGCGGACACCGGGGAGCTGTTTTTT,CASGRLADTGELFF
TRBJ1-1,-,TRBV27,-,TGTGCCAGCAGTCTAGATAGAGACACTGAAGCTTTCTTT,CASSLDRDTEAFF
TRBJ2-3,-,TRBV2,TRBD2,TGTGCCAGCAGTCCTAGCGGGGGGACCACAGATACGCAGTATTTT,CASSPSGGTTDTQYF
TRBJ2-5,-,TRBV6-6,-,TGTGCCAGCAGTTACATGCGGGGCCAAGAGACCCAGTACTTC,CASSYMRGQETQYF
TRBJ2-7,-,TRBV5-1,TRBD1,TGCGCCAGCAGCGCCCGACAGGGGGTCTCCTACGAGCAGTACTTC,CASSARQGVSYEQYF
TRBJ1-1,-,TRBV2,-,TGTGCCAGCAGTGAATCCCTCCCCAGGGGAGCTTTCTTT,CASSESLPRGAFF